This T cell receptor (beta chain) was recovered during a study of shared clonotypes between healthy human individuals (dated by TCRdb to about 2020). Describing the broader study: The cohort comprised a couple of women and a few men aged 18 to 49 years. For each donor, CD4 naive and CD4 memory were each given three plates, CD8 naive was given two plates, and CD8 memory was given one plate. To estimate repertoire size and how much clonotype sharing occurs between individuals, the study deeply sequenced the blood TCR repertoires of 4 to 6 healthy adults. To increase sequencing depth and limit assay-specific biases, different laboratories used diverse techniques to prepare libraries and sequence TCR repertoires. Per donor, leukapheresis produced somewhere between about 0.94 and 9.5 billion PBMCs.

About this clone: Its antigen target is currently unknown. No much larger clone exists at a distance of one base, and base qualities are not known.

The donors were healthy, HIV-negative adults who had no recently reported acute infections or vaccinations. Only Caucasian adults living in Nashville, Tennessee, USA were represented among the donors. CD8 memory samples combined magnetically selected CD45RO+ cells with CCR7-negative CD45RA+ effector memory (TemRA) cells. Blood was obtained by leukapheresis, after which PBMCs were separated by Ficoll-Histopaque density gradient centrifugation and cryopreserved in liquid nitrogen vapor phase. Analytical flow cytometry was used to check the purity and quantity of each magnetically sorted T cell population. Each sorted fraction had its genomic DNA isolated and then quantified by UV absorbance on a Nanodrop 2000c. Results and caveats for the whole study, not just this receptor: Higher generation probabilities were observed for clonotypes shared by all four sorted-subset donors than for non-shared clonotypes. Based on pairwise subsampling, the degree of clonotype sharing among donors was expected to be affected by sequencing depth. Even with the large sequencing depth, rarefaction of the sorted-subset datasets indicated that sequencing was incomplete. Across a handful of donors, around 5% of naive CD4, 3% to 4% of naive CD8, roughly 2.3% of memory CD4, and about 0.44% of memory CD8 clonotypes were shared. Naive subsets generally had larger estimated clonotype richness than memory subsets did. Sampling was limited to blood, and TCR repertoires in tissue likely differ from TCR repertoires in blood. Because the study included only a small number of donors, the genetic and exposure-history diversity represented was limited.

TCR CDR3 regions were amplified from genomic DNA by multiplex PCR using the deep immunoSEQ assay. For each cell subset, the extracted genomic DNA was distributed evenly across all wells of several immunoSEQ 96-well plates, and each plate served as one replicate. Each replicate PCR for sorted subsets received about 220 ng genomic DNA, equal to tens of thousands of T cell genomes. Purified libraries were measured with a Qubit 3.0 fluorometer, size-checked on a Bioanalyzer 2100, and measured again with the KAPA Library Quantification kit. A separate single-read 150-cycle Illumina NextSeq 550 flow cell was used to sequence each immunoSEQ 96-well plate. The authors' analysis ran thus. Because only junctional sequences without quality scores were contained in the immunoSEQ output, filtering matching that applied to full-length reads could not be performed. Sequences were annotated with PyIR, a Python wrapper for IgBLAST v1.9, using IMGT germline references to assign V/J genes and CDR3. Reads with weak V/J assignments (E-value above 1e-6), missing CDR3, stop codons, out-of-frame junctions, or ambiguous translated residues were removed. V3J clonotypes were defined as sequences sharing an identical inferred V gene, J gene, and CDR3 amino acid sequence. Percentage overlap between repertoires was calculated by dividing the number of shared unique clonotypes by the size of the smaller repertoire. RTK rarefaction, the Chao1 estimator, and Recon v2.1 estimates of unobserved clonotypes were used to assess repertoire richness. Generation probabilities for all TCRbeta clonotypes obtained by the gDNA method from a few donors were computed using OLGA. TCRdb re-hosts the immuneACCESS table, in-frame sequences only. Its copies lack some clones; in the studies checked, an unresolved V gene accounts for under half of them, and the cause for the rest is not known. The DNA was the basis for D and trimming; V, J and clone size are from that table. This sample lists approximately 710,000 clones; roughly 88% were detected once. 34% of the sample rests with the top ten.

Per the germline V gene (reference sequence), LNHDA is the CDR1 and SQIVND is the CDR2. Taken from cysteine to phenylalanine, the CDR3 has 16 residues. This entry keeps only the CDR3 DNA: 48 bases, framed from base 1. Relative to germline, V is 4 bases shorter and J is 0 bases shorter, with 13 bases between their ends. Input material: memory CD8+ T cells from PBMCs. The cell subset or site label here, explained by the study, means: CD45RO+ cells pooled with CCR7-negative TemRA cells. This sequence uses TRBV19 and TRBJ1-5, with a tentative D gene TRBD1 over 6 matching bases. The clonotype comes from a man younger than 35 in good health. Some clones in this sample may be carry-over from other donors' samples. The DNA is as follows: TGTGCCAGTAGTAGCCCGGACAGCTATAGCAATCAGCCCCAGCATTTT. Its translation is CASSSPDSYSNQPQHF. With the rest looked up from the reference TRBV19 and TRBJ1-5 genes rather than sequenced, the full variable domain is DGGITQSPKYLFRKEGQNVTLSCEQNLNHDAMYWYRQDPGQGLRLIYYSQIVNDFQKGDIAEGYSVSREKKESFPLTVTSAQKNPTAFYLCASSSPDSYSNQPQHFGDGTRLSIL.